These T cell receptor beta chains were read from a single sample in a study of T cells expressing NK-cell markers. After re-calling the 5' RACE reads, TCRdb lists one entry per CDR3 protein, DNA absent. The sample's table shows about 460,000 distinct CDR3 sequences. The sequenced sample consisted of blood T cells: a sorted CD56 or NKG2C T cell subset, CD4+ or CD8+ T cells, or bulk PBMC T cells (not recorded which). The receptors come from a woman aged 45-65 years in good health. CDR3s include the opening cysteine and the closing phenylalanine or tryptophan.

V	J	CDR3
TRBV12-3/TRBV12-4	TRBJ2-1	CASRLTEAYNEQFF
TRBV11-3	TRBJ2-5	CASSLESAGKVWETQYF
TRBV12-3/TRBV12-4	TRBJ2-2	CASGGTGTGELFF
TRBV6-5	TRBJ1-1	CATQGAGGVTEAFF
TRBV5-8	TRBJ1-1	CASGLRGRNTEAFF
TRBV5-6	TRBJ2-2	CASRWTSGWTTGELFF
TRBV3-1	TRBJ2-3	CASSRPSADTQYF
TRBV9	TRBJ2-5	CASSAYAGQVQETQYF
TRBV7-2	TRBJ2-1	CASSSPDRDEQFF
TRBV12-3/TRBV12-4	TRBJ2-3	CASSPLGSGRGTDTQYF
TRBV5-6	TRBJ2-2	CASSLPTGELFF
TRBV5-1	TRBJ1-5	CASSLEGLGNQPQHF
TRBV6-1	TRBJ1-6	CATSAGFSPLHF
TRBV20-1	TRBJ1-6	CSARGLGSPLHF
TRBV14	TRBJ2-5	CASSRGLGGWTQYF
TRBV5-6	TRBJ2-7	CASSPIGLAASYEQYF
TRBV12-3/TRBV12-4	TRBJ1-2	CATRPGLVYGYTF
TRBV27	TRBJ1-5	CASSIRQGGGNQPQHF
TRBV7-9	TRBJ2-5	CASSLEEGQKETQYF
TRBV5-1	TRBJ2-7	CASRGGGYYEQYF
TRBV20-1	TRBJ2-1	CSAPPAVSNEQFF
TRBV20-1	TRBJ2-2	CSARGGASNTGELFF
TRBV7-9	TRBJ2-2	CASSHRGIMNTGELFF
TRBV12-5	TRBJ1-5	CASGDSGGGQPQHF
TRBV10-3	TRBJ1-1	CATTIGGSNTEAFF
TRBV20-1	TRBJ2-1	CSAILPGLAPIEQFF
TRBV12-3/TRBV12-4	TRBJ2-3	CASSLGGTRVSDTQYF
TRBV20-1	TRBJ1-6	CSAKATGGNSPLHF
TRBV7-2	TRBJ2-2	CASSLWTGAVGELFF
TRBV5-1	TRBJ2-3	CASSFLTSGTSTDTQYF
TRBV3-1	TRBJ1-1	CASSQTSGGRTFF
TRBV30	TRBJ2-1	CAWTGSYNEQFF
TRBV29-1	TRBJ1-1	CSVTGQGRAFF
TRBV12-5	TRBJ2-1	CASGSTGWDEQFF
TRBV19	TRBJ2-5	CASSISGNQETQYF
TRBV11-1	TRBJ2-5	CASSLWTRTSGTQYF
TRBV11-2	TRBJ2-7	CASSLALTVTYEQYF
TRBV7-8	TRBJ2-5	CASILSGPPSGGETQYF
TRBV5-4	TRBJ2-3	CASSSQGAGAGTQYF